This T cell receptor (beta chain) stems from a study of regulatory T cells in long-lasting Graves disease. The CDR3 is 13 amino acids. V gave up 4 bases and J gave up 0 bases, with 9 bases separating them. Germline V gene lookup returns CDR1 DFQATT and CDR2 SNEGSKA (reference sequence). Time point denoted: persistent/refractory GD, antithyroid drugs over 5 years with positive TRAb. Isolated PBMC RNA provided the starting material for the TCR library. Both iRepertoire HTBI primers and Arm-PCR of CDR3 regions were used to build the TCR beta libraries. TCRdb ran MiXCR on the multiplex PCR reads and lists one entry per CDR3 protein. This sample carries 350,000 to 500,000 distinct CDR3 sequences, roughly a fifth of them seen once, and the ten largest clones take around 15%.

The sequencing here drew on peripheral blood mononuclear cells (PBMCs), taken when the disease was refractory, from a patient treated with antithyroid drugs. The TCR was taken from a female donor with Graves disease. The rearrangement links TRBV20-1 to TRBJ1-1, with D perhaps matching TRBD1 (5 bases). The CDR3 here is CSATGGLNTEAFF. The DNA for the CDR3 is TGCAGTGCTACGGGGGGGTTGAACACTGAAGCTTTCTTT.